These 21 T cell receptor beta chains came from one sample sequenced in a study of T cell responses to AZD1222 COVID-19 vaccine. Profiling relied on immunoSEQ multiplex PCR, and the TCRdb table lists in-frame clones only, not all of them. The sample contains around 130,000 clones, 93% of which appear only once. The source was peripheral blood, collected on day 0 of AZD1222 vaccination. The source is an adult in good health.

This clone appeared a single time. The chain couples TRBV5-1 to TRBJ1-6; 7 bases fit TRBD1. CDR1 SGHRS and CDR2 YFSETQ come from the germline V gene. The CDR3 runs 15 residues. Trimming at V came to 4 bases and at J to 9 bases, leaving 10 bases not matched to a gene. The CDR3 loop reads CASSQQDRWSSPLHF. The CDR3 DNA is TGCGCCAGCAGCCAACAGGACAGGTGGAGTTCACCCCTCCACTTT.

The rearrangement uses TRBV7-6 and TRBJ2-7, with TRBD1 matching 7 bases. Unmatched junction bases numbered 17, after V lost 0 bases and J lost 6 bases. Germline values: CDR1 SGHVS, CDR2 FNYEAQ. This CDR3 spans 18 amino acids. The CDR3 nucleotides read TGTGCCAGCAGCTTAGCTTCGGGGAGAGGGGGACCAGGGGGCGAGCAGTACTTC. Translated: CASSLASGRGGPGGEQYF.

The V gene is TRBV6-5, the J gene TRBJ1-1; D unresolved. The V end was cut by 2 bases, the J end by 5 bases, with 15 bases between. The germline gives CDR1 MNHEY, CDR2 SVGAGI. CDR3 size: 15 residues. CDR3 nucleotides: TGTGCCAGCAGTTACGAGGGTATCGGGAATACTGAAGCTTTCTTT. Protein: CASSYEGIGNTEAFF.

The rearrangement uses TRBV5-1 and TRBJ2-7; 7 bases map to TRBD2. Germline V CDR1 and CDR2: SGHRS, YFSETQ. The CDR3 has 16 amino acids. V lost 4 bases and J lost 4; bases outside the gene matches: 14. The CDR3: CASSRILAGDGYEQYF. CDR3 sequence (DNA): TGCGCCAGCAGCCGAATTCTCGCGGGAGATGGGTACGAGCAGTACTTC.

The V call is TRBV4-1, the J call TRBJ2-7; 7 bases fit TRBD1. The CDR3 loop spans 17 amino acids. The germline V gene encodes CDR1 MGHRA and CDR2 YSYEKL. V was clipped by 1 base and J by 0 bases; unmatched bases: 9. The CDR3 bases are TGCGCCAGCAGCCAAGTGGGGACAGATTTGCCCTCCTACGAGCAGTACTTC. Its protein is CASSQVGTDLPSYEQYF.

The V gene is TRBV7-9, the J gene TRBJ1-5, with TRBD1 as a possible D gene (6 bases). Trimming cost V 5 bases and J 7 bases, with 9 bases left between them. There are 12 residues in the CDR3. In germline, CDR1 is SEHNR, CDR2 FQNEAQ (reference sequence). The CDR3 is CASSPQGQPQHF. CDR3 coding DNA: TGTGCCAGCAGCCCCCAGGGGCAGCCCCAGCATTTT.

Here the CDR3 DNA reads TGTGCCAGCAGCGAGACTAGCGGGCTTTACAATGAGCAGTTCTTC. Its protein product is CASSETSGLYNEQFF. The chain has TRBV7-8 and TRBJ2-1, with 10 bases fitting TRBD2. The junction had 5 bases not matched to a gene; V was cut back by 5 bases and J by 4 bases. The CDR3 consists of 15 residues. CDR1 and CDR2 (germline): SGHVS, FQNEAQ.

This rearrangement joins TRBV5-1 to TRBJ1-1, with D perhaps matching TRBD1 (5 bases). Germline V gives CDR1 SGHRS, CDR2 YFSETQ. The CDR3 is made up of 14 amino acids. Trimming cost V 4 bases and J 1 base, with 11 bases left between them. CDR3 coding DNA: TGCGCCAGCAGCACGGGACCGACGAACACTGAAGCTTTCTTT. Translated, it gives CASSTGPTNTEAFF.

J is TRBJ2-7 and V is TRBV5-4; D may be TRBD1 (5 bases). Trimming stripped 4 bases from V and 1 base from J, with 12 bases between. The CDR3 has 14 amino acids. CDR1 and CDR2 (germline): SGHNT, YYREEE (reference sequence). CDR3 sequence reads: CASSTGGRSYEQYF. The DNA of the CDR3 is TGTGCCAGCAGCACAGGTGGCAGGTCCTACGAGCAGTACTTC.

This chain joins TRBV3-1 (or the pseudogene TRBV3-2) and TRBJ1-1, with 7 nucleotides matching TRBD1. There are 16 residues in the CDR3. With V trimmed by 8 bases and J by 3 bases, 15 bases remained unmatched. Germline CDR1 and CDR2: LGHDT and YNNKEL (reference sequence). Written as DNA, the CDR3 is TGTGCCAGCGAATCCATTGCCCAGGGGGGCTACACTGAAGCTTTCTTT. Encoded protein: CASESIAQGGYTEAFF.

The J gene is TRBJ2-1, the V gene TRBV3-1 (or the pseudogene TRBV3-2); no clear D. Germline V CDR1 and CDR2: LGHDT, YNNKEL (reference sequence). V lost 7 bases to trimming and J lost 5 bases, with 12 bases between them. The CDR3 loop spans 13 amino acids. In DNA form, the CDR3 reads TGTGCCAGCAAGTTTGACAAAGACAATGAGCAGTTCTTC. This sequence encodes CASKFDKDNEQFF.

The V call is TRBV29-1, the J call TRBJ1-3; 7 positions match TRBD1. The CDR3 sequence is 13 residues long. Trimming at V came to 7 bases and at J to 2 bases, leaving 5 bases not matched to a gene. Germline-derived CDR1 and CDR2 are SQVTM and ANQGSEA. CDR3 coding DNA: TGCAGCGGATGGACAGGCCCTGGAAACACCATATATTTT. This encodes CSGWTGPGNTIYF.

This chain connects TRBV30 to TRBJ1-5; D not certain. V dropped 2 bases and J dropped 0 bases, with 5 bases sitting between them. The CDR3 totals 13 residues. CDR1 and CDR2 (germline): GTSNPN, SVGIG (reference sequence). CDR3 sequence (DNA): TGTGCCTGGAGTAGGAATAGCAATCAGCCCCAGCATTTT. This gives the protein CAWSRNSNQPQHF.

As to this clone: Germline and junction disagree at one end, which may indicate a read error. The rearrangement joins TRBV7-7 to TRBJ2-3; a possible D gene is TRBD1 (5 bases). Looked up from germline, CDR1 is SSHAT and CDR2 is FNYEAQ (reference sequence). CDR3 length equals 15 residues. In DNA, the CDR3 is TGTGCTAGCAGCTTAGGGGCAGGACGATCAGATACGCAGTATTTT. Translating it yields CASSLGAGRSDTQYF. The full variable domain, with the rest looked up from reference TRBV7-7 and TRBJ2-3, is GAGVSQSPRYKVTKRGQDVTLRCDPISSHATLYWYQQALGQGPEFLTYFNYEAQPDKSGLPSDRFSAERPEGSISTLTIQRTEQRDSAMYRCASSLGAGRSDTQYFGPGTRLTVL.

The gene calls are TRBV19 and TRBJ2-7, with 8 positions matching TRBD2. V shed 10 bases, J shed 5 bases, and the junction held 10 bases outside the gene matches. CDR1 is LNHDA, CDR2 SQIVND, per germline (reference sequence). The CDR3 is 13 amino acids. The CDR3 protein is CATSGRGWDEQYF. CDR3 in DNA: TGTGCCACTAGCGGGCGTGGCTGGGACGAGCAGTACTTC.

The genes are TRBV4-3 and TRBJ1-2; TRBD1 might be the D (6 bases). CDR3 length: 15 amino acids. V lost 0 bases and J 1 base, leaving 9 bases between the germline ends. The germline gives CDR1 LGHNA, CDR2 YSLEER. Written as DNA, the CDR3 is TGCGCCAGCAGCCAAGACTGGACAGTTAACTATGGCTACACCTTC. Its protein product is CASSQDWTVNYGYTF.

The V call is TRBV9, the J call TRBJ1-5, with a possible D match to TRBD1 (5 bases). CDR1 and CDR2 from the germline V gene are SGDLS and YYNGEE. The CDR3 has 14 residues. With 4 bases removed from V and 7 bases from J, the gap between germline ends came to 15 bases. The CDR3 coding sequence is TGTGCCAGCAGCCCAGCAGCGGGGGGGCAGCCCCAGCATTTT. This sequence encodes CASSPAAGGQPQHF.

This clone has only one observation. This rearrangement joins TRBV7-8 to TRBJ2-7; 8 positions match TRBD1. CDR3 length: 14 amino acids. The V gene end was trimmed by 5 bases and the J gene end by 1 base; junction bases not matched to a gene: 4. The germline gives CDR1 SGHVS, CDR2 FQNEAQ. CDR3 nucleotides: TGTGCCAGCAGCCCCCGGACAGGGTCCTACGAGCAGTACTTC. Amino acids: CASSPRTGSYEQYF.

V usage is TRBV5-1 and J usage is TRBJ1-1, with TRBD1 identical over 7 bases. The CDR3 runs 16 residues. After removal of 3 bases from V and 5 bases from J, the junction contained 13 bases not matched to a gene. Germline V gene sequence: CDR1 SGHRS, CDR2 YFSETQ. CDR3 nucleotide sequence: TGCGCCAGCAGCTCAGGGGGTTCGGGTGTCAGGACTGAAGCTTTCTTT. Protein product: CASSSGGSGVRTEAFF.

The chain has TRBV7-9 and TRBJ2-1; 14 bases fit TRBD2. The J segment lost 8 bases and the V segment lost 2 bases, leaving 8 bases of the junction unmatched. The CDR3 extends over 17 amino acids. Per germline, CDR1 SEHNR and CDR2 FQNEAQ (reference sequence). CDR3 DNA sequence: TGTGCCAGCAGCTTACCTAGGGGACTAGCGGGAGCGGATGAGCAGTTCTTC. Translated: CASSLPRGLAGADEQFF.

The CDR3 loop is CASSITGGRNSPLHF. In DNA form, the CDR3 reads TGTGCCAGTAGTATCACCGGGGGACGCAATTCACCCCTCCACTTT. The rearrangement uses TRBV19 and TRBJ1-6; maybe TRBD1 (5 bases). The CDR3 sequence is 15 residues long. V dropped 3 bases and J dropped 7 bases, with 13 bases sitting between them. Germline CDR1 reads LNHDA; CDR2 reads SQIVND (reference sequence).